Below, 10 T cell receptor beta chains from the same sample are listed, as sequenced in a study of regulatory T cells in long-lasting Graves disease. Specified time point: newly diagnosed GD, antithyroid drugs for less than 3 months. The TCR library was made from RNA that had been extracted from PBMCs in TRIzol. Both iRepertoire HTBI primers and Arm-PCR of CDR3 regions were used to build the TCR beta libraries. From the multiplex PCR reads, TCRdb called clonotypes with MiXCR, one entry per CDR3 protein. The sample lists 450,000 to 600,000 distinct CDR3 sequences, roughly 14% occurring once. These data were likewise used in another study, on T cells in Graves' hyperthyroidism and ophthalmopathy.

The sequenced sample was peripheral blood mononuclear cells (PBMCs), obtained at new diagnosis, from a patient treated with antithyroid drugs. These receptors all come from a man in his thirties or forties with Graves disease.

This clonotype was recorded at least ten times. The chain has TRBV7-2 and TRBJ1-2; unclear D gene. The CDR3 consists of 14 residues. Germline V lookup: CDR1 SGHTA, CDR2 FQGNSA. The ends were cut back, 4 bases at V and 4 bases at J, with 13 bases in the middle. The CDR3 DNA sequence: TGTGCCAGCAGCTGGGAGGGTATAAGCTATGGCTACACCTTC. Translating it yields CASSWEGISYGYTF.

Concerning this clonotype itself: A read error is possible here, since a much larger clone lies one base away. This rearrangement joins TRBV12-3 or TRBV12-4 to TRBJ2-3; no reliable D call. The ends were cut back, 6 bases at V and 4 bases at J, with 11 bases in the middle. This CDR3 spans 13 amino acids. The CDR3 bases are TGTGCCAGCAGAACCGTGGGCGCAGATACGCAGTATTTT. This translates into CASRTVGADTQYF.

The chain links TRBV12-3 or TRBV12-4 to TRBJ2-4; D remains ambiguous. The germline V and J ends were trimmed by 5 bases and 0 bases, with 8 bases remaining between them. This CDR3 is built from 14 residues. CDR3 coding DNA: TGTGCCAGCAGTCCACAGCTAGCCAAAAACATTCAGTACTTC. Protein product: CASSPQLAKNIQYF.

The table lists this clonotype with many counts. This chain uses TRBV6-1 with TRBJ1-6, with D hard to call. In germline, CDR1 is MNHNS, CDR2 SASEGT. V lost 6 bases to trimming and J lost 7 bases, with 7 bases between them. This CDR3 has 12 residues. CDR3 sequence: CASRSPNSPLHF. The CDR3 nucleotides read TGTGCCAGCAGGAGCCCGAATTCACCCCTCCACTTT.

This clonotype came up many times. The chain joins TRBV20-1 to TRBJ2-5; unclear D gene. The V gene's germline CDR1 is DFQATT and CDR2 SNEGSKA (reference sequence). This CDR3 comprises 14 residues. Deletions cut 4 bases from V and 7 bases from J, with 19 bases between. DNA of the CDR3: TGCAGTGCTACGGCAGGCCGGTTGTTTGGGACCCAGTACTTC. Translation gives CSATAGRLFGTQYF.

This clonotype was seen ten or more times. The chain links TRBV9 to TRBJ2-7; the D is unclear. Between the trimmed V and J ends, which lost 4 bases and 5 bases, there was a span of 10 bases. The CDR3 consists of 12 residues. The germline gives CDR1 SGDLS, CDR2 YYNGEE. The CDR3 DNA is TGTGCCAGCAGCCAACATCAGCACGAGCAGTACTTC. It specifies CASSQHQHEQYF.

This clonotype was detected a few times. The chain couples TRBV10-1 to TRBJ1-2, with a possible D match to TRBD1 (6 bases). The CDR3 spans 14 residues. Trimming removed 4 bases from V and 5 bases from J, with 14 bases in between. The germline gives CDR1 WNHNN, CDR2 SYGVQD (reference sequence). The CDR3 DNA sequence: TGCGCCAGCAGTGCTGACGGGACAACGTATGGCTACACCTTC. This encodes CASSADGTTYGYTF.

This clonotype was observed many times. The chain couples TRBV30 to TRBJ2-7; 10 nucleotides match TRBD1. Germline loops: CDR1 GTSNPN, CDR2 SVGIG (reference sequence). The CDR3 is 13 residues long. Trimming took 1 base from V and 6 from J; bases not matched to a gene: 3. The CDR3 protein is CAWSATGGGEQYF. CDR3 DNA: TGTGCCTGGAGTGCGACAGGGGGCGGCGAGCAGTACTTC.

This clonotype was detected ten times or more. This rearrangement joins TRBV6-2 or TRBV6-3 to TRBJ1-5; the match to TRBD1 covers 7 bases. Losses at the gene ends were 6 bases for V and 1 base for J; bases not matched to a gene: 6. Germline V gives CDR1 MNHEY, CDR2 SVGEGT. This CDR3 comprises 15 residues. The CDR3 DNA is TGTGCCAGCAGAATAGACAGGGCCAGCAATCAGCCCCAGCATTTT. Protein sequence: CASRIDRASNQPQHF.

Only a few counts were recorded for this clonotype. The chain employs TRBV9 and TRBJ1-2, with 7 nucleotides matching TRBD1. Germline trimming cut 2 bases from V and 7 bases from J; bases unmatched to any gene: 2. Looked up from germline, CDR1 is SGDLS and CDR2 is YYNGEE. The CDR3 length is 12 residues. CDR3 coding DNA: TGTGCCAGCAGCGTCTACAGGGGTGGCTACACCTTC. Encoded protein: CASSVYRGGYTF.